Listed here are 23 T cell receptor beta chains from one sample, sequenced in a study of shared clonotypes between healthy human individuals. Data came from immunoSEQ multiplex PCR; TCRdb stores just in-frame clones and leaves some out. The table shows hundreds of thousands of clones, with roughly 96% occurring only once. CD45RO-negative, CCR7-positively selected cells formed the naive CD8 fraction, excluding terminally differentiated effector memory CD45RA+ cells. Sequencing was performed on naive CD8+ T cells sorted from blood. The receptors come from a woman between 25 and 40 years old in good health.

This chain connects TRBV30 to TRBJ1-5; 10 nucleotides align to TRBD1. Germline CDR1 is GTSNPN and CDR2 is SVGIG (reference sequence). There are 14 residues in the CDR3. J was trimmed by 7 bases and V by 1 base; bases with no gene match: 4. The CDR3: CAWSAGQGGQPQHF. As DNA, the CDR3 is TGTGCCTGGAGTGCCGGACAGGGGGGACAGCCCCAGCATTTT.

The chain joins TRBV5-8 to TRBJ1-1; D uncertain. V gave up 2 bases and J gave up 1 base, with 6 bases separating them. From germline, CDR1 is SGHTS and CDR2 YDEGEE. The CDR3 is 13 amino acids. This chain's CDR3 is CASSLPGNTEAFF. DNA for the CDR3: TGTGCCAGCAGCTTACCCGGGAACACTGAAGCTTTCTTT.

In this sample, this clone turned up once. The rearrangement joins TRBV7-3 to TRBJ2-3, with TRBD2 matching 7 bases. The ends lost 5 bases at V and 2 bases at J; junction bases unmatched: 13. The CDR3 loop spans 17 amino acids. CDR1 is SGHTA and CDR2 is FQGTGA in the germline V gene. The CDR3 sequence is CASSPRLVGGVTDTQYF. Here the CDR3 DNA reads TGTGCCAGCAGCCCACGACTTGTGGGAGGGGTCACAGATACGCAGTATTTT.

The rearrangement links TRBV7-9 to TRBJ2-3; D is unclear. The CDR3 is 13 residues long. Germline V gives CDR1 SEHNR, CDR2 FQNEAQ (reference sequence). Trimming pared 8 bases from V and 6 bases from J, leaving 15 bases between. CDR3 bases: TGTGCCAGCCCTGGCGGTTGGATGGATACGCAGTATTTT. Translating it yields CASPGGWMDTQYF. Variable domain in full (rest from reference TRBV7-9 and TRBJ2-3): DTGVSQNPRHKITKRGQNVTFRCDPISEHNRLYWYRQTLGQGPEFLTYFQNEAQLEKSRLLSDRFSAERPKGSFSTLEIQRTEQGDSAMYLCASPGGWMDTQYFGPGTRLTVL.

V and J are TRBV28 and TRBJ1-1, with 8 bases aligning to TRBD1. Trimming cost V 6 bases and J 12 bases; bases outside gene matches: 9. Germline-derived CDR1 and CDR2 are MDHEN and SYDVKM. This CDR3 has 12 amino acids. The CDR3 is CASSFQGQESFF. The DNA of the CDR3 is TGTGCCAGCAGCTTTCAGGGACAGGAGTCTTTCTTT.

A note on this clone: Different DNA sequences within this sample yield the same CDR3. This chain joins TRBV19 and TRBJ1-1; D ambiguous. The CDR3 is 13 residues long. The germline gives CDR1 LNHDA, CDR2 SQIVND (reference sequence). Deletions cut 1 base from V and 4 bases from J, with 7 bases between. The CDR3 nucleotides are TGTGCCAGTAGTATAGGTGGGGTCACTGAAGCTTTCTTT. It codes for CASSIGGVTEAFF.

V usage is TRBV10-2 and J usage is TRBJ1-5, with D possibly matching TRBD1 (6 bases). The CDR3 runs to 14 residues. The germline V gene has CDR1 WSHSY and CDR2 SAAADI. V lost 3 bases and J 7 bases, leaving 13 bases between the germline ends. In DNA, the CDR3 is TGCGCCAGCAGTGATCCAGGGGTGGGGCAGCCCCAGCATTTT. This translates into CASSDPGVGQPQHF.

Written as DNA, the CDR3 is TGTGCCAGCAGTGAACACGGTTCCTACGAGCAGTACTTC. Translated, it gives CASSEHGSYEQYF. The chain links TRBV6-1 to TRBJ2-7; no reliable D call. This CDR3 has 13 amino acids. V was shortened by 2 bases and J by 1 base, with 6 bases between the two germline ends. The germline gives CDR1 MNHNS, CDR2 SASEGT.

This sequence joins TRBV27 and TRBJ2-7; TRBD2 aligns across 16 bases. In germline, CDR1 is MNHEY, CDR2 SMNVEV (reference sequence). The CDR3 has 18 residues. After removal of 9 bases from V and 0 bases from J, the junction contained 11 bases not matched to a gene. CDR3 sequence (DNA): TGTGCCAGTGCTGCCGGGACTAGCGGGAGGGACCTCTCCTACGAGCAGTACTTC. The encoded protein is CASAAGTSGRDLSYEQYF.

This chain uses TRBV28 with TRBJ1-6, with unresolved D. This CDR3 has 13 amino acids. Germline CDR1 MDHEN, CDR2 SYDVKM. V was shortened by 5 bases and J by 9 bases, with 11 bases between the two germline ends. The CDR3 protein is CASSPMGFSPLHF. The CDR3 DNA reads as TGTGCCAGCAGTCCCATGGGCTTTTCACCCCTCCACTTT.

J is TRBJ2-1 and V is TRBV6-1; possible D gene TRBD1, 6 bases. The CDR3 runs 14 residues. Trimming left V 3 bases short and J 7 bases short, with 13 bases between. The germline CDR1 and CDR2 sequences are MNHNS and SASEGT. This CDR3 is CASSEDSMLNEQFF. CDR3 nucleotide sequence: TGTGCCAGCAGTGAGGACAGCATGTTGAATGAGCAGTTCTTC.

The rearrangement links TRBV9 to TRBJ2-3, with D unresolved. This CDR3 comprises 15 residues. V was shortened by 0 bases and J by 3 bases, with 11 bases between the two germline ends. CDR1 and CDR2 from the germline V gene are SGDLS and YYNGEE. CDR3 in amino acids: CASSVGDWQTDTQYF. In DNA form, the CDR3 reads TGTGCCAGCAGCGTAGGGGATTGGCAGACAGATACGCAGTATTTT.

This chain joins TRBV6-1 and TRBJ1-1; D remains ambiguous. CDR1 and CDR2 from the germline V gene are MNHNS and SASEGT. V was shortened by 7 bases and J by 1 base, with 1 base between the two germline ends. The CDR3 has 10 amino acids. CDR3 sequence (DNA): TGTGCCAGCACGAACACTGAAGCTTTCTTT. Translation gives CASTNTEAFF.

The chain employs TRBV10-3 and TRBJ2-2; 10 bases line up with TRBD2. The CDR3 is made up of 17 amino acids. V lost 4 bases, J lost 6 bases, and 11 bases stayed unmatched. Germline CDR1 and CDR2: ENHRY and SYGVKD. CDR3: CAISGGGASGSPGELFF. The CDR3 region has the DNA TGTGCCATCAGTGGCGGGGGGGCTAGCGGGAGCCCCGGGGAGCTGTTTTTT.

The V gene is TRBV5-4, the J gene TRBJ2-2; possibly TRBD1 for D (6 bases). Germline V gene sequence: CDR1 SGHNT, CDR2 YYREEE (reference sequence). Trimming pared 4 bases from V and 3 bases from J, leaving 10 bases between. CDR3 length: 14 residues. This CDR3 is CASSPGTHTGELFF. CDR3 bases: TGTGCCAGCAGCCCCGGGACACACACCGGGGAGCTGTTTTTT.

This sequence joins TRBV2 and TRBJ1-1; D ambiguous. Between the trimmed V and J ends, which lost 2 bases and 3 bases, there was a span of 10 bases. Germline CDR1 reads SNHLY; CDR2 reads FYNNEI. This CDR3 is built from 14 residues. The CDR3 loop is CASSEMTSHTEAFF. Written as DNA, the CDR3 is TGTGCCAGCAGTGAAATGACGAGTCACACTGAAGCTTTCTTT.

This clone appeared a single time. The sample has other DNA sequences that encode this CDR3 too. V is TRBV13 and J is TRBJ2-3; no reliable D call. The V gene lost 5 bases and the J gene lost 0 bases, with 3 bases spanning the gap. This CDR3 is built from 12 residues. Germline assignment: CDR1 PRHDT and CDR2 FYEKMQ (reference sequence). This chain's CDR3 is CASSLSTDTQYF. DNA for the CDR3: TGTGCCAGCAGCCTTAGCACAGATACGCAGTATTTT. Together with reference TRBV13 and TRBJ2-3, the CDR3 gives the full variable domain: AAGVIQSPRHLIKEKRETATLKCYPIPRHDTVYWYQQGPGQDPQFLISFYEKMQSDKGSIPDRFSAQQFSDYHSELNMSSLELGDSALYFCASSLSTDTQYFGPGTRLTVL.

Written as DNA, the CDR3 is TGTGCCAGCAGCCGAAGCGGGAGCCTCTACAATGAGCAGTTCTTC. Protein product: CASSRSGSLYNEQFF. The chain couples TRBV7-9 to TRBJ2-1; 8 nucleotides line up with TRBD2. Germline V gives CDR1 SEHNR, CDR2 FQNEAQ (reference sequence). The CDR3 is made up of 15 amino acids. V trimming: 5 bases; J trimming: 3 bases; junction bases outside the gene matches: 6.

The chain combines TRBV4-1 with TRBJ2-1; possibly TRBD2 for D (5 bases). The germline V gene encodes CDR1 MGHRA and CDR2 YSYEKL. V was pared by 4 bases and J by 2 bases, with 15 bases between. The CDR3 has 16 amino acids. DNA of the CDR3: TGCGCCAGCAGCCCCGCCCTGAGGGCGACCTACAATGAGCAGTTCTTC. Protein sequence: CASSPALRATYNEQFF.

The gene calls are TRBV5-1 and TRBJ2-1; 7 bases match TRBD1. The CDR3 consists of 16 residues. Per the germline V gene, CDR1 is SGHRS and CDR2 is YFSETQ. After removal of 0 bases from V and 5 bases from J, the junction contained 8 bases not matched to a gene. The CDR3 reads CASSLGSGGSNNEQFF. The CDR3 coding sequence is TGCGCCAGCAGCTTGGGATCAGGGGGATCCAACAATGAGCAGTTCTTC.

Concerning this clone: A read error may account for a junction end that differs from germline. The CDR3 DNA is TGTGCCAGCAGGTTAGAGGGCCGGGGTGGCGAAAAACTGTTTTTT. Translated: CASRLEGRGGEKLFF. The chain carries TRBV7-9 and TRBJ1-4; D gene uncertain. CDR1 SEHNR and CDR2 FQNEAQ come from the germline V gene (reference sequence). The CDR3 has 15 residues.

The chain recombines TRBV29-1 with TRBJ2-3; a weak D match, TRBD2 (6 bases). The CDR3 has 16 amino acids. Per the germline V gene, CDR1 is SQVTM and CDR2 is ANQGSEA. Trimming took off 3 bases at V and 1 base at J, with 17 bases between the two ends. In nucleotides, the CDR3 is TGCAGCGTTGACAGCGGGTTTTCGTCAGGCACAGATACGCAGTATTTT. Translation: CSVDSGFSSGTDTQYF.

V is TRBV7-8 and J is TRBJ1-1; D remains ambiguous. Germline-derived CDR1 and CDR2 are SGHVS and FQNEAQ. The CDR3 covers 13 residues. V gave up 1 base and J gave up 8 bases, with 11 bases separating them. The CDR3 loop reads CASSLVSSGEAFF. The DNA of the CDR3 is TGTGCCAGCAGCTTAGTGTCCTCTGGAGAAGCTTTCTTT.